There are a few counts of the clone carrying this T cell receptor (beta chain). The authors took PBMCs from 10 ml fresh peripheral blood. The sample belongs to a study of T cells in Graves' hyperthyroidism and ophthalmopathy. Background on the study: Sampling of peripheral blood happened at initial diagnosis, prior to any treatment.

Amplification of TCR beta CDR3 regions was performed using RNA transcripts as template. In the first-round RT-PCR of the TCR CDR3, the HTBI primer set was used. TCRdb re-called the multiplex PCR reads with MiXCR, one entry per CDR3 protein. The data contain about 480,000 distinct CDR3 sequences, about 15% of them singletons. Germline CDR1 is SGHRS and CDR2 is YFSETQ. V was clipped by 3 bases and J by 4 bases; unmatched bases: 3. The CDR3 has 14 amino acids. The sample was blood. The sequence derives from a woman younger than 30 with Graves' hyperthyroidism. The chain has TRBV5-1 and TRBJ1-5; 8 bases fit TRBD1. CDR3 DNA sequence: TGCGCCAGCAGCTCGGGACAGGAAAATCAGCCCCAGCATTTT. Translated, it gives CASSSGQENQPQHF. Using reference TRBV5-1 and TRBJ1-5 for the parts outside the CDR3, the full variable domain is KAGVTQTPRYLIKTRGQQVTLSCSPISGHRSVSWYQQTPGQGLQFLFEYFSETQRNKGNFPGRFSGRQFSNSRSEMNVSTLELGDSALYLCASSSGQENQPQHFGDGTRLSIL.